The 8 T cell receptor beta chains below were found in one sample sequenced in a study of early T cells in non-severe SARS-CoV-2 infection. TCRdb processed the 5' RACE reads anew with MiXCR; each CDR3 protein has one entry. This sample yields 60,000 to 75,000 distinct CDR3 sequences, of which more than 8.5% are seen a single time; about 14% belongs to the top ten. Sequencing was performed on whole blood, taken at baseline. These receptors all stem from an adult who was a healthcare worker with PCR-confirmed SARS-CoV-2 infection or an uninfected control (not recorded which).

This clonotype has ten or more counts. This chain joins TRBV12-3 or TRBV12-4 and TRBJ1-4, with 9 bases that match TRBD1. The CDR3 spans 17 residues. With 6 bases clipped from V and 2 bases from J, the junction kept 10 bases outside the gene matches. The CDR3 reads CASRNRGLSGTNEKLFF. DNA of the CDR3: TGTGCCAGCAGAAACAGGGGGCTTTCGGGCACTAATGAAAAACTGTTTTTT.

To note about this clonotype: Without the conserved terminal phenylalanine or tryptophan, this CDR3 likely stems from a read error. The rearrangement links TRBV7-3 to TRBJ2-6; 7 positions agree with TRBD1. The trim removed 6 bases at V and 2 bases at J, leaving 7 bases unmatched. The germline V gene has CDR1 SGHTA and CDR2 FQGTGA. The CDR3 is 16 residues long. The CDR3 region has the DNA TGTGCCAGCAGACCGACAGGGCCCACTGGGGCCAACGTCCTGACTTAC. Its protein product is CASRPTGPTGANVLTY.

This chain connects TRBV27 to TRBJ2-7, with TRBD2 matching 7 bases. The CDR3 has 16 residues. Germline V gives CDR1 MNHEY, CDR2 SMNVEV (reference sequence). The J segment lost 4 bases and the V segment lost 3 bases, leaving 12 bases of the junction unmatched. CDR3 in amino acids: CASSFKGGVGAYEQYF. As DNA, the CDR3 is TGTGCCAGCAGTTTTAAGGGAGGGGTAGGGGCTTACGAGCAGTACTTC.

This clonotype appeared many times. The chain recombines TRBV6-2 or TRBV6-3 with TRBJ1-1; TRBD1 matches 7 bases. Germline CDR1 and CDR2: MNHEY and SVGEGT. V gave up 4 bases and J gave up 3 bases; unmatched junction bases: 14. The CDR3 loop spans 17 amino acids. The CDR3 loop reads CASSSYHPTGRDTEAFF. CDR3 DNA sequence: TGTGCCAGCAGTTCGTATCACCCGACAGGGAGGGACACTGAAGCTTTCTTT.

This clonotype was found a few times. The rearrangement uses TRBV7-8 and TRBJ2-5; D not resolved. Trimming shortened V by 1 base and J by 0 bases, and 6 bases separated the two germline ends. From germline, CDR1 is SGHVS and CDR2 FQNEAQ. The CDR3 totals 14 residues. CDR3 DNA: TGTGCCAGCAGCTTAGACGGGTACCAAGAGACCCAGTACTTC. Translating gives CASSLDGYQETQYF.

A word on this clonotype: A much larger clone differs from this one at a single base, so this may be a read error. This chain uses TRBV6-2 or TRBV6-3 with TRBJ2-7; D possibly corresponds to TRBD2 (5 bases). The V gene's germline CDR1 is MNHEY and CDR2 SVGEGT. The CDR3 spans 15 residues. CDR3 residues: CASSYASGYSYKQYF. CDR3 nucleotides: TGTGCCAGCAGTTACGCGAGCGGATACTCCTACAAGCAGTACTTC.

The V and J genes are TRBV11-2 and TRBJ1-1, with unresolved D. With 4 bases removed from V and 10 bases from J, the gap between germline ends came to 16 bases. Germline CDR1 SGHAT, CDR2 FQNNGV. The CDR3 consists of 13 residues. The CDR3 sequence is CASSSYVKSGAFF. DNA of the CDR3: TGTGCCAGCAGCTCCTACGTTAAGTCGGGAGCTTTCTTT.

The chain carries TRBV3-1 and TRBJ2-1, with a tentative D call TRBD2 (6 bases). Per the germline V gene, CDR1 is LGHDT and CDR2 is YNNKEL (reference sequence). V gave up 3 bases and J gave up 15 bases, with 15 bases separating them. The CDR3 sequence is 12 residues long. CDR3 in DNA: TGTGCCAGCAGCCATTCAAGGACTACTCCGTTCTTC. It is translated as CASSHSRTTPFF.